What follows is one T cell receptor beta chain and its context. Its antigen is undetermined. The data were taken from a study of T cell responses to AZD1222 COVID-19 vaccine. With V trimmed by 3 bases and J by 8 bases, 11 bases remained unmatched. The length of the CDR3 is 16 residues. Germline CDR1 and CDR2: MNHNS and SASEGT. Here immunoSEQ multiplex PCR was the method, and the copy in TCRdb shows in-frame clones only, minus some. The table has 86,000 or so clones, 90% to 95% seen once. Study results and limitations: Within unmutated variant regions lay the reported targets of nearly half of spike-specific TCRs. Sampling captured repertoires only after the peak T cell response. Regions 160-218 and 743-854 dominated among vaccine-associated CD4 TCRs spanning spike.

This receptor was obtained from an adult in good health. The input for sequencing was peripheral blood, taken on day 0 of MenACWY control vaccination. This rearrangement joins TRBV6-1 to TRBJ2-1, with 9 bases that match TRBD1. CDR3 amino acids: CASSEVPGQGTDEQFF. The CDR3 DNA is TGTGCCAGCAGTGAGGTACCGGGACAGGGTACCGATGAGCAGTTCTTC.